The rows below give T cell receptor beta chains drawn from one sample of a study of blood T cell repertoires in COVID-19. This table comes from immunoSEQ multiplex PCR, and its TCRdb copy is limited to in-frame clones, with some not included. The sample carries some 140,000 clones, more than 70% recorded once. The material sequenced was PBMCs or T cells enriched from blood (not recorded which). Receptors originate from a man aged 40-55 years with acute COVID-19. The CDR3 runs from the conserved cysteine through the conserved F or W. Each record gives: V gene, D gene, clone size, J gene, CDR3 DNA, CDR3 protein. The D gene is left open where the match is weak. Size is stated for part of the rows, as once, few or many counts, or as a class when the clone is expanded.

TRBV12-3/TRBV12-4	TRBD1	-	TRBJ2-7	TGTGCCAGCAGCCAGACAGGGGGACGCGAGCAGTACTTC	CASSQTGGREQYF
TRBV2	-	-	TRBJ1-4	TGTGCCAGCAGTGGTGAGACTAATGAAAAACTGTTTTTT	CASSGETNEKLFF
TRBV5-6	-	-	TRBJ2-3	TGTGCCGCCTCAGCGGCCCCTAGCACAGATACGCAGTATTTT	CAASAAPSTDTQYF
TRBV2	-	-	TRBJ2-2	TGTGCCAGCATTCAGCGGGCGAACACCGGGGAGCTGTTTTTT	CASIQRANTGELFF
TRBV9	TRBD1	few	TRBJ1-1	TGTGCCAGCAGCGTTTGGGGACAGGGAACTGAAGCTTTCTTT	CASSVWGQGTEAFF
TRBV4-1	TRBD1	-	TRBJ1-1	TGCGCCAGCAGCCAATTCGCCTGGACAGGCGAAGAAGCTTTCTTT	CASSQFAWTGEEAFF
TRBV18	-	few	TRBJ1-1	TGTGCCAGCTCACCATTTGGCAGGGAAAACACTGAAGCTTTCTTT	CASSPFGRENTEAFF
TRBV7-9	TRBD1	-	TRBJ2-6	TGTGCCAGCACCAGAGAGGGGGCGTATGGTGGGGCCAACGTCCTGACTTTC	CASTREGAYGGANVLTF
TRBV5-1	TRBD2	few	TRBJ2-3	TGCGCCAGCAGCCTCACTAGCGGGAGGCGGGGGGAGACAGATACGCAGTATTTT	CASSLTSGRRGETDTQYF
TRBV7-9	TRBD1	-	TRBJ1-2	TGTGCCAGCAGCTTTAGGGGACAGGGGTTCTACACCTTC	CASSFRGQGFYTF
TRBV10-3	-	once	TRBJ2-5	TGTGCCATCACCTGTCTCTCGTCCCAAGAGACCCAGTACTTC	CAITCLSSQETQYF
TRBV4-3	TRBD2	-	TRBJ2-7	TGCGCCAGCAGCCAAGGGACTAGCGGGAAACACGAGCAGTACTTC	CASSQGTSGKHEQYF
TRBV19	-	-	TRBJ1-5	TGTGCCATTGGAGACAGCTCCAATCAGCCCCAGCATTTT	CAIGDSSNQPQHF
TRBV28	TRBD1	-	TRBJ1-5	TGTGCCAGCAGTTTGGAAGGACAGGGGGGAAGACAGCCCCAGCATTTT	CASSLEGQGGRQPQHF
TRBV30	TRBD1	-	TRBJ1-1	TGTGCCTGGCAGGGGGACACTGAAGCTTTCTTT	CAWQGDTEAFF
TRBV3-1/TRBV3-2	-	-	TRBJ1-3	TGTGCCAGCACCCCATTCTTGACGGGGACTCTCTCTGGAAACACCATATATTTT	CASTPFLTGTLSGNTIYF
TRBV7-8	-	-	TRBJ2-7	TGTGCCACCACCCGAGGAGGATTTAGCCTTCCCTCCTACGAGCAGTACTTC	CATTRGGFSLPSYEQYF
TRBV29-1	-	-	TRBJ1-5	TGCAGCGTTATCTGGCAGTCCAATCAGCCCCAGCATTTT	CSVIWQSNQPQHF
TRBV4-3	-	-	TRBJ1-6	TGCGCCAGCAGCCAGAGGATTGATAATTCACCCCTCCACTTT	CASSQRIDNSPLHF
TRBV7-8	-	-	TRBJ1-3	TGTGCCAGCAGCTTAGCGGTGACAGACTCTGGAAACACCATATATTTT	CASSLAVTDSGNTIYF
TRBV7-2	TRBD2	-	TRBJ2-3	TGTGCCAGCAGCCCTCGGACTAGCGGGGGTAGCACAGATACGCAGTATTTT	CASSPRTSGGSTDTQYF
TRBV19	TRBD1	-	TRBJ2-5	TGTGCCAGTAGTTCTCGTCGACAGGGAGAGACCCAGTACTTC	CASSSRRQGETQYF
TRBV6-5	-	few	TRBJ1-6	TGTGCCAGCGGGTGGAACGGGGAGAGTTCACCCCTCCACTTT	CASGWNGESSPLHF
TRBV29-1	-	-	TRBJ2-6	TGCAGCGTTGAAGCCCCCTCGTCTGTCCTGACTTTC	CSVEAPSSVLTF
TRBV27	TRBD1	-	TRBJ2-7	TGTGCCAGCAGTTGGGACAGGGAAGGGTTTAGCGAGCAGTACTTC	CASSWDREGFSEQYF
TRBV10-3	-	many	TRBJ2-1	TGTGCCATCAGCAGGGACAATGAGCAGTTCTTC	CAISRDNEQFF
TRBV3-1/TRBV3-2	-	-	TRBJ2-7	TGTGCCAGCAGCCAAGAGAGGGGGTCTATCTACGAGCAGTACTTC	CASSQERGSIYEQYF
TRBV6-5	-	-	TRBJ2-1	TGTGCCAGCAGAAGACAGGTGAGCAATGAGCAGTTCTTC	CASRRQVSNEQFF
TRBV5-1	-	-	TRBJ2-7	TGCGCCAGCAGCCCGGGACTTCGTTCCTACGAGCAGTACTTC	CASSPGLRSYEQYF